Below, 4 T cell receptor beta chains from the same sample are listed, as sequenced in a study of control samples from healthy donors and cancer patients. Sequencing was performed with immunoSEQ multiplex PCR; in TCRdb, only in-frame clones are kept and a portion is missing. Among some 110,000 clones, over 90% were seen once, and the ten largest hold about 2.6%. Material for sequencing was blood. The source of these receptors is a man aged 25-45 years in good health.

For the CDR3, the DNA is TGTGCCAGTACCTACCTTGGGGGGGCAAACACCGGGGAGCTGTTTTTT. This gives the protein CASTYLGGANTGELFF. The rearrangement uses TRBV19 and TRBJ2-2, with D maybe TRBD2 (7 bases). CDR1 LNHDA and CDR2 SQIVND come from the germline V gene (reference sequence). V lost 7 bases and J 2 bases, leaving 17 bases between the germline ends. This CDR3 has 16 amino acids.

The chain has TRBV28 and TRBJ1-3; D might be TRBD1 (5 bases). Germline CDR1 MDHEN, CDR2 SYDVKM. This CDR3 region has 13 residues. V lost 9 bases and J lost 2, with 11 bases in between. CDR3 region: CARGRGPGNTIYF. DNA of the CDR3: TGTGCCAGGGGGAGGGGACCTGGAAACACCATATATTTT.

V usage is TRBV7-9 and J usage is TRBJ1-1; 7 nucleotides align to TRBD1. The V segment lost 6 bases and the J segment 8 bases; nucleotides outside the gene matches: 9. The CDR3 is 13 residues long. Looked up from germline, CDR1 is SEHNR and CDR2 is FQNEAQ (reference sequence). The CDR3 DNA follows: TGTGCCAGCAGTTCCAACAGGGGAGGCGAAGCTTTCTTT. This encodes CASSSNRGGEAFF.

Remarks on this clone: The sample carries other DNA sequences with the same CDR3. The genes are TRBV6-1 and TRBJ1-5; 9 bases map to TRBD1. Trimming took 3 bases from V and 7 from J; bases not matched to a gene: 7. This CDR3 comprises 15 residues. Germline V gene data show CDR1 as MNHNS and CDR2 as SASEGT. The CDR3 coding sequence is TGTGCCAGCAGTGAGATTTGGGACAGGGACCAGCCCCAGCATTTT. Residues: CASSEIWDRDQPQHF.